Listed here are 12 T cell receptor beta chains from one sample, sequenced in a study of cytomegalovirus exposure and HLA in healthy donors. This table comes from immunoSEQ multiplex PCR, and its TCRdb copy is limited to in-frame clones, with some not included. The table has about 240,000 clones, approximately 87% seen once. Specimen: PBMCs. Source of these receptors: a man between 18 and 29 years old in good health and CMV-seronegative.

The chain uses TRBV6-5 and TRBJ1-1; TRBD1 matches at 7 bases. Germline V gene sequence: CDR1 MNHEY, CDR2 SVGAGI. Germline trimming cut 8 bases from V and 0 bases from J; bases unmatched to any gene: 9. CDR3 length: 15 residues. Written as DNA, the CDR3 is TGTGCCAGCTCAATATGGGGACAGATGAACACTGAAGCTTTCTTT. It specifies CASSIWGQMNTEAFF.

CDR3 residues: CASSLNSRSYEQYF. Here the CDR3 DNA reads TGCGCCAGCAGCTTAAACTCCCGCTCCTACGAGCAGTACTTC. The chain employs TRBV5-1 and TRBJ2-7, with D unresolved. This CDR3 has 14 amino acids. The ends were cut back, 2 bases at V and 0 bases at J, with 9 bases in the middle. Per the germline V gene, CDR1 is SGHRS and CDR2 is YFSETQ.

The chain employs TRBV19 and TRBJ2-2; D is uncertain. The CDR3 has 15 residues. Germline loops: CDR1 LNHDA, CDR2 SQIVND (reference sequence). V shed 0 bases and J shed 3 bases, with 8 bases lying between them. In DNA form, the CDR3 reads TGTGCCAGTAGTATAGAGGGCCCATACACCGGGGAGCTGTTTTTT. The encoded protein is CASSIEGPYTGELFF. The full variable domain, rest sourced from reference TRBV19 and TRBJ2-2, is DGGITQSPKYLFRKEGQNVTLSCEQNLNHDAMYWYRQDPGQGLRLIYYSQIVNDFQKGDIAEGYSVSREKKESFPLTVTSAQKNPTAFYLCASSIEGPYTGELFFGEGSRLTVL.

The V call is TRBV5-1, the J call TRBJ2-7; D ambiguous. The CDR3 spans 13 residues. Looked up from germline, CDR1 is SGHRS and CDR2 is YFSETQ. Trimming stripped 0 bases from V and 4 bases from J, with 8 bases between. The CDR3: CASSLAEFYEQYF. CDR3 nucleotide sequence: TGCGCCAGCAGCTTGGCGGAGTTTTACGAGCAGTACTTC.

The rearrangement links TRBV7-2 to TRBJ1-4; D not resolved. Germline assignment: CDR1 SGHTA and CDR2 FQGNSA. The CDR3 has 14 residues. V gave up 1 base and J gave up 6 bases, with 9 bases separating them. CDR3 region: CASSLVVGDEKLFF. The CDR3 DNA reads as TGTGCCAGCAGCTTAGTCGTCGGGGATGAAAAACTGTTTTTT. Complete variable domain (other parts from reference TRBV7-2 and TRBJ1-4): GAGVSQSPSNKVTEKGKDVELRCDPISGHTALYWYRQSLGQGLEFLIYFQGNSAPDKSGLPSDRFSAERTGGSVSTLTIQRTQQEDSAVYLCASSLVVGDEKLFFGSGTQLSVL.

This clone was observed a few times. The chain couples TRBV30 to TRBJ2-7; 9 nucleotides align to TRBD2. After removal of 4 bases from V and 5 bases from J, the junction contained 9 bases not matched to a gene. In germline, CDR1 is GTSNPN, CDR2 SVGIG (reference sequence). The CDR3 is made up of 14 amino acids. DNA for the CDR3: TGTGCCTGGATATTGCGGGGGGGCCACAACGAGCAGTACTTC. Amino acids: CAWILRGGHNEQYF.

This clone was observed a single time. The CDR3 DNA follows: TGCAGCGCCACATGGTCTGGGGCCAACGTCCTGACTTTC. It translates to CSATWSGANVLTF. The V and J genes are TRBV29-1 and TRBJ2-6; D call uncertain. The CDR3 is 13 amino acids. Germline V gene sequence: CDR1 SQVTM, CDR2 ANQGSEA. V was pared by 7 bases and J by 1 base, with 8 bases between.

The CDR3 region is CASSGPVAGAINEQFF. The CDR3 DNA follows: TGTGCCAGCAGTGGACCCGTAGCGGGGGCCATCAATGAGCAGTTCTTC. The rearrangement joins TRBV2 to TRBJ2-1, with TRBD2 matching over 9 bases. The CDR3 has 16 amino acids. Germline CDR1 reads SNHLY; CDR2 reads FYNNEI. V lost 4 bases, J lost 6 bases, and 10 bases stayed unmatched.

The chain joins TRBV19 to TRBJ2-7; a weak D match, TRBD1 (6 bases). The CDR3 sequence is 14 residues long. The germline CDR1 and CDR2 sequences are LNHDA and SQIVND (reference sequence). V was clipped by 6 bases and J by 0 bases, with 12 bases between them. The CDR3: CASSTGFSSYEQYF. In nucleotides, the CDR3 is TGTGCCAGTAGCACAGGGTTTAGCTCCTACGAGCAGTACTTC.

This clone was seen just once. The chain uses TRBV7-2 and TRBJ2-6; 7 bases match TRBD2. The V gene end was trimmed by 5 bases and the J gene end by 2 bases; junction bases not matched to a gene: 3. Germline V gene data show CDR1 as SGHTA and CDR2 as FQGNSA. The CDR3 is made up of 15 amino acids. CDR3 residues: CASSAGATGANVLTF. The CDR3, as DNA: TGTGCCAGCAGCGCGGGAGCCACTGGGGCCAACGTCCTGACTTTC. Complete variable domain (other parts from reference TRBV7-2 and TRBJ2-6): GAGVSQSPSNKVTEKGKDVELRCDPISGHTALYWYRQSLGQGLEFLIYFQGNSAPDKSGLPSDRFSAERTGGSVSTLTIQRTQQEDSAVYLCASSAGATGANVLTFGAGSRLTVL.

This clone was counted a few times. In DNA form, the CDR3 reads TGTGCCAGCAGCTCCAAATACTTCAACTATGGCTACACCTTC. This encodes CASSSKYFNYGYTF. The chain carries TRBV5-4 and TRBJ1-2; D gene uncertain. The CDR3 spans 14 residues. Germline lookup yields CDR1 SGHNT and CDR2 YYREEE (reference sequence). V lost 3 bases, J lost 2 bases, and 11 bases lay in between.

The rearrangement uses TRBV30 and TRBJ2-3; D is perhaps TRBD2 (5 bases). The V end was cut by 0 bases, the J end by 3 bases, with 7 bases between. The V gene's germline CDR1 is GTSNPN and CDR2 SVGIG (reference sequence). The CDR3 extends over 13 amino acids. The CDR3 protein is CAWSVSGTDTQYF. CDR3 nucleotides: TGTGCCTGGAGTGTAAGCGGTACAGATACGCAGTATTTT.